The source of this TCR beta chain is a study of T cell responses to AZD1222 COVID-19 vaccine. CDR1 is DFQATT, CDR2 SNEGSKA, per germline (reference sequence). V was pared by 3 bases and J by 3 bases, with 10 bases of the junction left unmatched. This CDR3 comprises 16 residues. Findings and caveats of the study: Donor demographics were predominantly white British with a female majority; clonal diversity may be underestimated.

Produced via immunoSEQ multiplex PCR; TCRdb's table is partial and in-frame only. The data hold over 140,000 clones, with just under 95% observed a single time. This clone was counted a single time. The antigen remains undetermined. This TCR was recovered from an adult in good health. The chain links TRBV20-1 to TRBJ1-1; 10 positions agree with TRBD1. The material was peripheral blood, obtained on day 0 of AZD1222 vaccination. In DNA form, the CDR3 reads TGCAGTGCTAGTGACCCGGGACAGGGGAGGGACACTGAAGCTTTCTTT. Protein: CSASDPGQGRDTEAFF.